The 26 T cell receptor beta chains in this list originate from one sample, sequenced in a study of blood T cells in healthy people across ages. Then a second PCR, running about 6 to 12 cycles, was carried out with a sample-barcoded 5' primer and a J-beta primer mix. TCRdb itself ran the 5' RACE reads through MiXCR, one entry per CDR3 protein. Of about 1.6 million distinct CDR3 sequences listed, around 35% are singletons. The sequencing sample was made of blood. Receptors were obtained from a woman younger than 45 in good health.

This clonotype has only a few counts. The chain recombines TRBV20-1 with TRBJ2-5; 8 nucleotides line up with TRBD2. From germline, CDR1 is DFQATT and CDR2 SNEGSKA (reference sequence). J was trimmed by 4 bases and V by 0 bases; bases with no gene match: 7. The CDR3 totals 15 residues. In nucleotides, the CDR3 is TGCAGTGCTAGAGATTTCCGGGGGGGCCGAGAGACCCAGTACTTC. This gives the protein CSARDFRGGRETQYF.

This clonotype was counted only a few times. The rearrangement joins TRBV12-3 or TRBV12-4 to TRBJ1-2, with TRBD1 identical over 9 bases. This CDR3 is 15 amino acids long. J was trimmed by 4 bases and V by 6 bases; bases with no gene match: 9. The CDR3 nucleotides read TGTGCCAGCAGCCCCGGACAGGGGAGGGGCTATGGCTACACCTTC. Its translation: CASSPGQGRGYGYTF.

This clonotype occurred a few times. The rearrangement uses TRBV2 and TRBJ2-7; D unresolved. Trimming cost V 1 base and J 7 bases, with 11 bases left between them. The CDR3 runs to 13 residues. The germline V gene encodes CDR1 SNHLY and CDR2 FYNNEI. CDR3 in DNA: TGTGCCAGCAGTGAAGGTTTTAGCTGGGAGCAGTACTTC. It encodes CASSEGFSWEQYF.

V and J are TRBV5-1 and TRBJ2-7; TRBD2 might be the D (5 bases). This CDR3 contains 14 residues. V lost 5 bases, J lost 3 bases, and 15 bases lay in between. From germline, CDR1 is SGHRS and CDR2 YFSETQ. The CDR3, as DNA: TGCGCCAGCAGTCTAGCAGCCGGGCACTACGAGCAGTACTTC. Translating it yields CASSLAAGHYEQYF.

This clonotype was observed a few times. This could be a read error, since a much larger clone is one nucleotide away. The chain joins TRBV5-1 to TRBJ2-1; a possible D gene is TRBD1 (8 bases). V was pared by 7 bases and J by 10 bases, with 15 bases between. The CDR3 runs 12 residues. Looked up from germline, CDR1 is SGHRS and CDR2 is YFSETQ. The CDR3 DNA follows: TGCGCCAGCGGCCCACAGGGGGGGGAGCAGTTCTTC. Translated, it gives CASGPQGGEQFF.

This clonotype was found a few times. The chain links TRBV2 to TRBJ2-3; D is uncertain. The V and J ends lost 3 bases and 3 bases respectively, with 13 bases between them. This CDR3 is built from 15 residues. The germline gives CDR1 SNHLY, CDR2 FYNNEI. Written as DNA, the CDR3 is TGTGCCAGCAGTGACGAGACGCCCGCGACAGATACGCAGTATTTT. It yields the protein CASSDETPATDTQYF.

V usage is TRBV6-1 and J usage is TRBJ2-1; TRBD2 agrees at 9 bases. V dropped 5 bases and J dropped 6; count of bases not matched to a gene: 8. Germline CDR1 MNHNS, CDR2 SASEGT. There are 15 residues in the CDR3. In nucleotides, the CDR3 is TGTGCCAGCAGTCTCGGGACTAGCCCGGTCAATGAGCAGTTCTTC. This codes for CASSLGTSPVNEQFF.

V is TRBV6-1 and J is TRBJ2-3; no definite D call. V lost 7 bases and J 1 base, leaving 9 bases between the germline ends. This CDR3 is 13 amino acids long. Germline values: CDR1 MNHNS, CDR2 SASEGT. The CDR3 DNA sequence: TGTGCCAGCACAGGTGCTGGCACAGATACGCAGTATTTT. It specifies CASTGAGTDTQYF.

The gene calls are TRBV30 and TRBJ1-2; D not resolved. Looked up from germline, CDR1 is GTSNPN and CDR2 is SVGIG (reference sequence). The CDR3 runs 14 residues. V lost 1 base and J lost 8, with 17 bases in between. The CDR3 sequence: CAWSAGRRVAGYTF. In nucleotides, the CDR3 is TGTGCCTGGAGTGCTGGCAGGCGCGTAGCGGGCTACACCTTC.

This chain connects TRBV6-2 or TRBV6-3 to TRBJ1-5, with D tentatively TRBD1 (6 bases). V lost 6 bases to trimming and J lost 3 bases, with 21 bases between them. This CDR3 is built from 17 residues. Germline lookup yields CDR1 MNHEY and CDR2 SVGEGT. In DNA, the CDR3 is TGTGCCAGCAGCTGGACACTTACAGGGAAACTCAATCAGCCCCAGCATTTT. Its protein product is CASSWTLTGKLNQPQHF.

This clonotype has only a few counts. The rearrangement uses TRBV29-1 and TRBJ2-7, with 8 nucleotides matching TRBD2. There are 14 residues in the CDR3. The V gene end was trimmed by 4 bases and the J gene end by 5 bases; junction bases not matched to a gene: 10. Germline V gene lookup returns CDR1 SQVTM and CDR2 ANQGSEA. CDR3 bases: TGCAGCGTTGCATACAGGGCGGGAGGAAACGAGCAGTACTTC. It yields the protein CSVAYRAGGNEQYF.

This clonotype appeared a few times. One junction end disagrees with the germline gene, perhaps due to a read error. This chain joins TRBV27 and TRBJ2-5; D possibly corresponds to TRBD1 (6 bases). The germline V gene encodes CDR1 MNHEY and CDR2 SMNVEV (reference sequence). This CDR3 is 21 amino acids long. The CDR3 is CASSLSWTALVGADKKESQYF. The CDR3 DNA sequence: TGTGCCAGCAGTTTATCGTGGACAGCACTAGTGGGGGCGGATAAGAAAGAGTCCCAGTACTTC.

The chain couples TRBV30 to TRBJ1-2; 7 bases map to TRBD1. The CDR3 contains 15 residues. From germline, CDR1 is GTSNPN and CDR2 SVGIG (reference sequence). Losses at the gene ends were 4 bases for V and 5 bases for J; bases not matched to a gene: 13. Here the CDR3 reads CAWNLGPGQAYGYTF. CDR3 in DNA: TGTGCCTGGAACCTGGGGCCCGGACAGGCTTATGGCTACACCTTC.

This clonotype was counted a few times. J is TRBJ2-3 and V is TRBV3-1, with TRBD2 matching over 13 bases. This CDR3 has 15 amino acids. Germline V lookup: CDR1 LGHDT, CDR2 YNNKEL (reference sequence). V shed 10 bases, J shed 2 bases, and the junction held 6 bases outside the gene matches. CDR3 DNA sequence: TGTGCCACTAGGGGACTAGCGGGGCCCACAGATACGCAGTATTTT. Its protein is CATRGLAGPTDTQYF.

In its sample, this clonotype was seen a few times. The V call is TRBV20-1, the J call TRBJ2-2; D may correspond to TRBD1 or TRBD2 (5 bases each). The V end lost 0 bases, the J end lost 5 bases, and 13 bases lay between the germline ends. Germline CDR1 reads DFQATT; CDR2 reads SNEGSKA (reference sequence). The CDR3 length is 15 residues. CDR3 in DNA: TGCAGTGCTAGAGATTCCGGGACGGTGACCGGGGAGCTGTTTTTT. Its translation is CSARDSGTVTGELFF.

There are a few counts of this clonotype. The chain employs TRBV4-1 and TRBJ2-5, with 8 bases identical to TRBD1. CDR3 size: 16 residues. Germline V gene lookup returns CDR1 MGHRA and CDR2 YSYEKL. V was pared by 4 bases and J by 1 base, with 8 bases of the junction left unmatched. CDR3 nucleotide sequence: TGCGCCAGCAGCCTAGGGTCCAGGGGGCCCCAAGAGACCCAGTACTTC. Translation: CASSLGSRGPQETQYF.

This clonotype was found a few times. This rearrangement joins TRBV20-1 to TRBJ2-7; 7 bases match TRBD2. In germline, CDR1 is DFQATT, CDR2 SNEGSKA (reference sequence). CDR3 length equals 15 residues. The V segment lost 4 bases and the J segment 2 bases; nucleotides outside the gene matches: 11. The CDR3 DNA sequence: TGCAGTGCTATCTCTGCGGTAGCGGGTACCTACGAGCAGTACTTC. It encodes CSAISAVAGTYEQYF.

V gene TRBV14 combines with J gene TRBJ2-5; 7 nucleotides agree with TRBD1. The DNA end favors TRBJ2-7, so the J call may be wrong. There are 14 residues in the CDR3. CDR1 SGHDN and CDR2 FVKESK come from the germline V gene. This CDR3 is CASSGDRDRDEQYF. The CDR3 bases are TGTGCCAGCAGCGGCGACAGGGACCGCGACGAGCAGTACTTC.

This chain uses TRBV11-2 with TRBJ2-1; a possible D gene is TRBD2 (5 bases). In germline, CDR1 is SGHAT, CDR2 FQNNGV. V was shortened by 2 bases and J by 5 bases, with 10 bases between the two germline ends. This CDR3 comprises 14 residues. The CDR3 here is CASSLMRANNEQFF. CDR3 bases: TGTGCCAGCAGCTTAATGAGGGCCAACAATGAGCAGTTCTTC.

The chain uses TRBV29-1 and TRBJ2-3; 15 nucleotides align to TRBD2. CDR3 length equals 16 residues. Germline loops: CDR1 SQVTM, CDR2 ANQGSEA. J was trimmed by 5 bases and V by 5 bases; bases with no gene match: 8. The DNA for the CDR3 is TGCAGCGTTTCCCGGACTAGCGGGAGGGGGAAAGATACGCAGTATTTT. Its translation is CSVSRTSGRGKDTQYF.

This clonotype appeared a single time. An end of the junction does not agree with germline; a read error may underlie this. The rearrangement links TRBV5-1 to TRBJ2-3; the match to TRBD2 covers 14 bases. Germline loops: CDR1 SGHRS, CDR2 YFSETQ. The CDR3 runs to 18 residues. CDR3 protein: CAGSLGLAGARRTDTQYF. Written as DNA, the CDR3 is TGCGCCGGCAGCTTGGGACTAGCGGGGGCCCGTCGCACAGATACGCAGTATTTT. Full variable domain (rest looked up from reference TRBV5-1 and TRBJ2-3): KAGVTQTPRYLIKTRGQQVTLSCSPISGHRSVSWYQQTPGQGLQFLFEYFSETQRNKGNFPGRFSGRQFSNSRSEMNVSTLELGDSALYLCAGSLGLAGARRTDTQYFGPGTRLTVL.

The gene calls are TRBV28 and TRBJ1-5, with D unresolved. Trimming pared 2 bases from V and 6 bases from J, leaving 5 bases between. The CDR3 extends over 12 amino acids. Germline V lookup: CDR1 MDHEN, CDR2 SYDVKM. The CDR3 sequence: CASSLRSQPQHF. In DNA, the CDR3 is TGTGCCAGCAGTTTAAGGAGTCAGCCCCAGCATTTT.

This clonotype was seen a few times. The chain couples TRBV24-1 to TRBJ1-5, with D maybe TRBD1 (6 bases). Trimming left V 4 bases short and J 5 bases short, with 14 bases between. Germline assignment: CDR1 KGHDR and CDR2 SFDVKD. CDR3 length: 15 residues. The DNA of the CDR3 is TGTGCCACCAGTGAAATACAGGGCCCCCATCAGCCCCAGCATTTT. It encodes CATSEIQGPHQPQHF.

This clonotype was detected a few times. The chain uses TRBV11-1 and TRBJ2-3; D remains ambiguous. This CDR3 comprises 18 residues. V gave up 1 base and J gave up 2 bases, with 19 bases separating them. Germline assignment: CDR1 SGHAT and CDR2 FQDESV (reference sequence). This CDR3 is CASSLGSGTRKHTDTQYF. The DNA for the CDR3 is TGTGCCAGCAGCTTAGGTTCTGGAACTCGAAAACACACAGATACGCAGTATTTT. The variable domain in full, with the rest retrieved from reference TRBV11-1 and TRBJ2-3, is EAEVAQSPRYKITEKSQAVAFWCDPISGHATLYWYRQILGQGPELLVQFQDESVVDDSQLPKDRFSAERLKGVDSTLKIQPAELGDSAMYLCASSLGSGTRKHTDTQYFGPGTRLTVL.

A word on this clonotype: A read error may produce the germline difference seen at one junction end. V gene TRBV9 combines with J gene TRBJ2-5, with TRBD1 as a possible D gene (6 bases). CDR1 and CDR2 from the germline V gene are SGDLS and YYNGEE. The CDR3 spans 14 residues. For the CDR3, the DNA is TGCGCCAGCAGCCCTGGGACATCTGAGAAGACCCAGTACTTC. This translates into CASSPGTSEKTQYF.

The gene calls are TRBV4-1 and TRBJ2-5, with D possibly being TRBD1 or TRBD2 (5 bases each). Trimming removed 3 bases at V and 2 bases at J, with 16 bases between. The CDR3 length is 16 residues. Germline V gene sequence: CDR1 MGHRA, CDR2 YSYEKL. CDR3 sequence (DNA): TGCGCCAGCAGCCATCCGGGACGGCAACTTCAAGAGACCCAGTACTTC. Protein sequence: CASSHPGRQLQETQYF.